One sample yielded the 9 T cell receptor beta chains listed below, sequenced in a study of cytomegalovirus exposure and HLA in healthy donors. Amplification used 60 Vbeta primers and 13 Jbeta primers. The repertoire was sequenced with immunoSEQ multiplex PCR; TCRdb's copy has only in-frame clones and lacks some. The sample yields 53,000 or so clones, 70% to 75% seen once. Sequencing was carried out using PBMCs. The receptors shown here come from a man aged 25-45 years in good health and CMV-seropositive.

The J gene is TRBJ2-5, the V gene TRBV2; 9 nucleotides agree with TRBD2. Germline assignment: CDR1 SNHLY and CDR2 FYNNEI. This CDR3 has 16 residues. After removal of 0 bases from V and 5 bases from J, the junction contained 7 bases not matched to a gene. The chain's CDR3 is CASSEALSGGWETQYF. The CDR3 DNA follows: TGTGCCAGCAGTGAAGCCCTCAGCGGGGGGTGGGAGACCCAGTACTTC.

On this clone: The conserved closing phenylalanine or tryptophan is absent in this CDR3, likely reflecting a read error. The chain links TRBV6-5 to TRBJ1-2; D not certain. The germline gives CDR1 MNHEY, CDR2 SVGAGI. This CDR3 is built from 13 residues. Trimming removed 6 bases at V and 3 bases at J, with 11 bases between. The chain's CDR3 is CASRAGGYYGYTL. The CDR3 bases are TGTGCCAGCAGGGCGGGCGGATACTATGGCTACACCCTC.

This chain uses TRBV6-8 with TRBJ1-5; unclear D gene. Trimming cost V 8 bases and J 3 bases, with 17 bases left between them. This CDR3 has 15 residues. The germline V gene has CDR1 MNHGY and CDR2 SAAAGT. CDR3 sequence: CASLRCQSLNQPQHF. CDR3 coding DNA: TGTGCCAGCCTCAGGTGTCAGTCCCTCAATCAGCCCCAGCATTTT.

This chain joins TRBV9 and TRBJ1-1; 9 bases are a match to TRBD1. The V and J ends lost 4 bases and 6 bases, in that order; junction bases with no gene match: 4. In germline, CDR1 is SGDLS, CDR2 YYNGEE. CDR3 length equals 13 residues. CDR3 in amino acids: CASSTRTGAEAFF. The CDR3 DNA follows: TGTGCCAGCAGCACTAGGACAGGGGCTGAAGCTTTCTTT.

The V call is TRBV28, the J call TRBJ1-2, with 9 bases matching TRBD1. Trimming cost V 5 bases and J 6 bases; bases outside gene matches: 16. The CDR3 sequence is 17 residues long. Germline V CDR1 and CDR2: MDHEN, SYDVKM. The chain's CDR3 is CASSLRDRVFPLHGYTF. The CDR3, as DNA: TGTGCCAGCAGTCTCCGGGACAGGGTGTTTCCCCTCCATGGCTACACCTTC.

The gene calls are TRBV14 and TRBJ1-2; 8 bases match TRBD1. CDR1 SGHDN and CDR2 FVKESK come from the germline V gene. V trimming: 5 bases; J trimming: 4 bases; junction bases outside the gene matches: 9. The length of the CDR3 is 15 residues. The DNA for the CDR3 is TGTGCCAGCAGCGATCGACAGGGGAGCCCCTATGGCTACACCTTC. Translation gives CASSDRQGSPYGYTF.

The CDR3: CASSFGGLRGQGGYGYTF. CDR3 coding DNA: TGCGCCAGCAGTTTTGGGGGGCTCAGAGGACAGGGCGGCTATGGCTACACCTTC. This chain joins TRBV5-1 and TRBJ1-2; 8 nucleotides match TRBD1. Germline V gives CDR1 SGHRS, CDR2 YFSETQ. The CDR3 is made up of 18 amino acids. The J segment lost 4 bases and the V segment lost 5 bases, leaving 19 bases of the junction unmatched.

The chain carries TRBV29-1 and TRBJ2-5; a possible D gene is TRBD1 (6 bases). Trimming shortened V by 6 bases and J by 2 bases, and 10 bases separated the two germline ends. This CDR3 spans 12 amino acids. Germline lookup yields CDR1 SQVTM and CDR2 ANQGSEA. CDR3 residues: CSVGHLQETQYF. The CDR3 bases are TGCAGCGTGGGACACCTGCAAGAGACCCAGTACTTC.

The chain joins TRBV2 to TRBJ2-2, with D possibly TRBD2 on 5 matching bases. In germline, CDR1 is SNHLY, CDR2 FYNNEI. This CDR3 comprises 14 residues. Trimming took 10 bases from V and 1 from J, leaving 13 bases between them. CDR3 in amino acids: CATIHGGNTGELFF. CDR3 DNA: TGTGCCACTATACATGGAGGGAACACCGGGGAGCTGTTTTTT.